This T cell receptor beta chain was recovered during a study of shared clonotypes between healthy human individuals (dated by TCRdb to 2018 to 2020). For the study in its entirety: The cohort comprised two women and three men aged 18 to 49 years. To increase sequencing depth and limit assay-specific biases, TCR repertoire library preparation and sequencing were carried out by different laboratories using diverse techniques. For each donor, CD4 naive and CD4 memory were each given three plates, CD8 naive was given two plates, and CD8 memory was given one plate. The study deeply sequenced blood TCR repertoires of about 5 healthy adults to estimate repertoire size and the extent of clonotype sharing between individuals. Each donor's leukapheresis produced roughly between roughly 0.85 and 9.5 billion PBMCs. Findings and caveats that apply to the study as a whole: Rarefaction of sorted-subset datasets indicated incomplete sequencing despite the large sequencing depth. Based on pairwise subsampling, the degree of clonotype sharing among donors was expected to be affected by sequencing depth. The small number of donors limited the genetic and exposure-history diversity represented. Larger estimated clonotype richness was generally found for naive subsets than for memory subsets. Compared with non-shared clonotypes, clonotypes shared by all four sorted-subset donors had higher generation probabilities. Across a handful of donors, around 5% of naive CD4, approximately 3.6% of naive CD8, 2% to 2.5% of memory CD4, and over 0.35% of memory CD8 clonotypes were shared. Sampling was limited to blood, and TCR repertoires in tissue likely differ from TCR repertoires in blood.

CD8 naive samples were obtained by positive selection for CCR7 among CD45RO-negative cells, yielding a CD45RA+CCR7+ population from which TemRA cells were excluded. The donors were healthy, HIV-negative adults who had no recently reported acute infections or vaccinations. Every donor was a Caucasian adult living in Nashville, Tennessee, USA. Blood was collected by leukapheresis, and PBMCs were isolated by Ficoll-Histopaque density gradient centrifugation and then cryopreserved in liquid nitrogen vapor phase. Analytical flow cytometry was used to check the purity and quantity of every magnetically sorted T cell population. Each sorted fraction had its genomic DNA isolated and then quantified by UV absorbance on a Nanodrop 2000c. This clone showed up just once. Its antigen remains undetermined. One base away there is no much larger clone; base qualities are not given. Via the germline V gene (reference sequence), CDR1 is GTSNPN and CDR2 SVGIG. The CDR3, from cysteine to phenylalanine, totals 11 residues. Only the CDR3 part of the read is kept: 33 bases, read in frame from the first base.

Using the deep immunoSEQ assay, TCR CDR3 regions were amplified from genomic DNA by multiplex PCR. Extracted genomic DNA from each cell subset was spread evenly across all wells of several immunoSEQ 96-well plates, with each plate serving as a replicate. For sorted subsets, about 220 ng of genomic DNA, equivalent to some 33,000 T cell genomes, went into each replicate PCR. The purified libraries were quantified using a Qubit 3.0 fluorometer, sized with a Bioanalyzer 2100, and then quantified again using the KAPA Library Quantification kit. Every immunoSEQ 96-well plate was sequenced on a separate single-read 150-cycle Illumina NextSeq 550 flow cell. On the study's bioinformatics: The immunoSEQ output contained only junctional sequences without quality scores, so filtering could not match that applied to full-length reads. Sequences were annotated with PyIR, a Python wrapper for IgBLAST v1.9, and V/J genes and CDR3 were assigned using IMGT germline references. Reads with weak V/J assignments (E-value above 1e-6), missing CDR3, stop codons, out-of-frame junctions, or ambiguous translated residues were removed. V3J clonotypes were defined as sequences sharing an identical inferred V gene, J gene, and CDR3 amino acid sequence. Percentage overlap between repertoires was computed as shared unique clonotypes divided by the size of the smaller repertoire. RTK rarefaction, the Chao1 estimator, and Recon v2.1 estimates of unobserved clonotypes were used to assess repertoire richness. OLGA was used to compute generation probabilities for all TCRbeta clonotypes that the gDNA method yielded from a handful of donors. Drawn from immuneACCESS, this table holds only the in-frame rearrangements with V and J called that TCRdb kept. Clones are partly lost; checked studies trace under half to an unresolved V gene and leave the rest unexplained. V, J and clone size are taken as reported in that table, and D and trimming were inferred from the DNA itself. The table for this sample lists hundreds of thousands of clones; roughly 95% of them were counted only once. The ten largest clones represent around 0.1% of the sample.

The rearranged chain carries TRBV30 and TRBJ2-5, with the D gene not clear enough to name. The sample consisted of naive CD8+ T cells sorted from blood. This specimen's cell subset or site label, interpreted: CD45RA+CCR7+. The clonotype originates from a woman aged 25 to 39 in good health. Read as DNA, the sequence is TGTGTCGGCTCCGAAGGGGAGACCCAGTACTTC. Its translation is CVGSEGETQYF.